The 31 T cell receptor beta chains below were found in one sample sequenced in a study of shared clonotypes between healthy human individuals. Sequencing was performed with immunoSEQ multiplex PCR; in TCRdb, only in-frame clones are kept and a portion is missing. The sample records 2 million to 2.5 million clones, 85% to 95% being singletons. Sequencing was done on a sample of naive CD4+ T cells from PBMCs. This sample's subset: CD45RA+ positively selected. The receptor set was obtained from a young man in good health. Some clones in this sample may be carry-over from other donors' samples.

The V gene is TRBV29-1, the J gene TRBJ2-5; D may be TRBD1 or TRBD2 (5 bases each). Germline V CDR1 and CDR2: SQVTM, ANQGSEA. The CDR3 spans 14 residues. V was cut by 7 bases and J by 5 bases, with 20 bases left in between. DNA for the CDR3: TGCAGCGCCCGGGACGGAGGAACTTGGGAGACCCAGTACTTC. This encodes CSARDGGTWETQYF.

The rearrangement links TRBV19 to TRBJ2-7; D is unresolved. Germline V gene lookup returns CDR1 LNHDA and CDR2 SQIVND (reference sequence). The V and J ends lost 5 bases and 10 bases respectively, with 12 bases between them. The CDR3 runs 11 residues. The CDR3 is CASSGSAGQYF. The CDR3 DNA follows: TGTGCCAGTAGTGGGTCGGCCGGACAGTACTTC.

The gene calls are TRBV30 and TRBJ2-7, with D perhaps TRBD1 (6 bases). Germline CDR1 and CDR2: GTSNPN and SVGIG (reference sequence). The CDR3 runs 16 residues. V lost 8 bases, J lost 5 bases, and 28 bases lay in between. The CDR3 DNA sequence: TGTGCCGGAATCACTAAAGGGGTTAGGGGGATACACGAGCAGTACTTC. It is translated as CAGITKGVRGIHEQYF.

This clone showed up just once. V gene TRBV6-6 combines with J gene TRBJ2-2; tentatively, D is TRBD1 or TRBD2 (5 bases each). Germline V gene data show CDR1 as MNHNY and CDR2 as SVGAGI (reference sequence). The CDR3 has 15 residues. V lost 0 bases, J lost 5 bases, and 10 bases lay in between. The CDR3 bases are TGTGCCAGCAGTTACTCGGGTGAGGGGACCGGGGAGCTGTTTTTT. Its protein product is CASSYSGEGTGELFF.

V is TRBV25-1 and J is TRBJ2-1; unclear D gene. Trimming removed 6 bases from V and 8 bases from J, with 17 bases in between. Germline V gene sequence: CDR1 MGHDK, CDR2 SYGVNS. This CDR3 is built from 14 residues. CDR3 loop: CASRLPGPNHEQFF. The CDR3 nucleotides are TGTGCCAGCAGGCTACCGGGCCCTAACCATGAGCAGTTCTTC.

To note about this clone: In the same sample, other DNA sequences code for this CDR3. The chain recombines TRBV11-2 with TRBJ2-4; D is ambiguous. Germline loops: CDR1 SGHAT, CDR2 FQNNGV. The CDR3 has 14 residues. Between the trimmed V and J ends, which lost 1 base and 0 bases, there was a span of 4 bases. The CDR3 sequence: CASSLALAKNIQYF. The CDR3 DNA follows: TGTGCCAGCAGCTTAGCCCTAGCCAAAAACATTCAGTACTTC.

This clone was observed a single time. This chain links TRBV7-2 with TRBJ2-7; the D gene could be TRBD1 or TRBD2 (6 bases each). The V gene lost 5 bases and the J gene lost 5 bases, with 16 bases spanning the gap. Germline V lookup: CDR1 SGHTA, CDR2 FQGNSA. CDR3 length equals 14 residues. CDR3 sequence (DNA): TGTGCCAGCAGCGCCGGATGGGGGGCCGACGAGCAGTACTTC. It encodes CASSAGWGADEQYF.

The V gene is TRBV18, the J gene TRBJ1-3; D ambiguous. From germline, CDR1 is KGHSH and CDR2 LQKENI. The CDR3 sequence is 16 residues long. V gave up 3 bases and J gave up 2 bases, with 14 bases separating them. The CDR3 region is CASSPSMVGPGNTIYF. The CDR3 region has the DNA TGTGCCAGCTCACCCTCGATGGTTGGCCCTGGAAACACCATATATTTT. The full variable domain, its missing parts supplied by reference TRBV18 and TRBJ1-3, is NAGVMQNPRHLVRRRGQEARLRCSPMKGHSHVYWYRQLPEEGLKFMVYLQKENIIDESGMPKERFSAEFPKEGPSILRIQQVVRGDSAAYFCASSPSMVGPGNTIYFGEGSWLTVV.

This clone was detected once. This rearrangement joins TRBV2 to TRBJ1-1; D gene ambiguous. The CDR3 has 17 amino acids. Germline CDR1 is SNHLY and CDR2 is FYNNEI. V was cut by 4 bases and J by 4 bases, with 22 bases left in between. Here the CDR3 reads CASSASPGVPRATEAFF. The CDR3 DNA follows: TGTGCCAGCAGTGCTAGTCCCGGAGTCCCTCGAGCCACTGAAGCTTTCTTT.

The sample holds one count of this clone. This sequence joins TRBV6-1 and TRBJ1-5; D remains unclear. The CDR3 extends over 12 amino acids. V was shortened by 4 bases and J by 9 bases, with 10 bases between the two germline ends. CDR1 and CDR2 (germline): MNHNS, SASEGT. The CDR3 loop reads CASSVLFGPQHF. CDR3 DNA sequence: TGTGCCAGCAGTGTGTTATTTGGGCCCCAGCATTTT.

The chain is built from TRBV5-1 and TRBJ1-1; possible D gene TRBD1, 6 bases. In germline, CDR1 is SGHRS, CDR2 YFSETQ. This CDR3 region has 14 residues. V dropped 0 bases and J dropped 6 bases, with 12 bases sitting between them. The CDR3 region is CASSLEVGGAEAFF. The CDR3 coding sequence is TGCGCCAGCAGCTTGGAGGTTGGGGGCGCTGAAGCTTTCTTT.

The rearrangement joins TRBV7-2 to TRBJ1-2, with D tentatively TRBD1 (5 bases). This CDR3 has 15 amino acids. The V end lost 2 bases, the J end lost 3 bases, and 13 bases lay between the germline ends. Germline V gives CDR1 SGHTA, CDR2 FQGNSA. The CDR3 protein is CASSLTGPWDYGYTF. CDR3 DNA sequence: TGTGCCAGCAGCTTAACGGGGCCTTGGGACTATGGCTACACCTTC.

The chain is built from TRBV7-9 and TRBJ1-2; 7 nucleotides line up with TRBD1. Germline V CDR1 and CDR2: SEHNR, FQNEAQ (reference sequence). With 2 bases clipped from V and 8 bases from J, the junction kept 2 bases outside the gene matches. CDR3 size: 12 residues. CDR3 in amino acids: CASSLTGEGYTF. In DNA form, the CDR3 reads TGTGCCAGCAGCTTAACAGGGGAAGGCTACACCTTC.

Comments on this clone: The junction does not match germline at one end; this may be a read error. Other DNA sequences in the sample encode the same CDR3. The chain links TRBV30 to TRBJ2-7; tentative D call: TRBD2 (6 bases). The CDR3 spans 13 residues. In germline, CDR1 is GTSNPN, CDR2 SVGIG (reference sequence). The CDR3 spells CAWSAQLGGEQYF. CDR3 nucleotide sequence: TGTGCCTGGAGTGCTCAGCTCGGGGGAGAGCAGTACTTT. Variable domain in full (rest from reference TRBV30 and TRBJ2-7): SQTIHQWPATLVQPVGSPLSLECTVEGTSNPNLYWYRQAAGRGLQLLFYSVGIGQISSEVPQNLSASRPQDRQFILSSKKLLLSDSGFYLCAWSAQLGGEQYFGPGTRLTVT.

The genes are TRBV28 and TRBJ1-5; the match to TRBD1 covers 9 bases. The V gene's germline CDR1 is MDHEN and CDR2 SYDVKM. V trimming: 6 bases; J trimming: 4 bases; junction bases outside the gene matches: 10. The CDR3 runs 16 residues. The DNA of the CDR3 is TGTGCCAGCAGACGGGACAGGGCAAGACAGAATCAGCCCCAGCATTTT. As protein: CASRRDRARQNQPQHF.

The genes are TRBV27 and TRBJ2-2; D is tentatively TRBD1 or TRBD2 (5 bases each). This CDR3 spans 18 amino acids. Germline-derived CDR1 and CDR2 are MNHEY and SMNVEV (reference sequence). V gave up 6 bases and J gave up 2 bases, with 22 bases separating them. Here the CDR3 DNA reads TGTGCCAGCAGATCCATCGGGGCAGCACAATTCAACACCGGGGAGCTGTTTTTT. As protein: CASRSIGAAQFNTGELFF.

This sequence joins TRBV7-9 and TRBJ2-7, with a possible D match to TRBD2 (6 bases). Germline loops: CDR1 SEHNR, CDR2 FQNEAQ (reference sequence). The CDR3 runs to 13 residues. Trimming shortened V by 5 bases and J by 6 bases, and 14 bases separated the two germline ends. The CDR3 nucleotides read TGTGCCAGCAGCCAATCCGGGGGTGGCGAGCAGTACTTC. Protein sequence: CASSQSGGGEQYF.

This chain uses TRBV11-3 with TRBJ2-7; weak D call: TRBD1 (5 bases). The CDR3 length is 17 residues. V dropped 5 bases and J dropped 3 bases, with 23 bases sitting between them. Germline V CDR1 and CDR2: SGHNT, YENEEA. The CDR3 region is CASSPCTGHFNFYEQYF. CDR3 nucleotides: TGTGCCAGCAGCCCCTGTACAGGTCACTTCAACTTCTACGAGCAGTACTTC.

The chain couples TRBV21-1 to TRBJ2-2; the table names TRBD1, a call not compared with the DNA. TRBV21-1 is described as a pseudogene. This CDR3 region has 18 residues. This chain's CDR3 is CASRLKGEGAPYTGELFF. CDR3 DNA: TGTGCCAGCAGACTAAAGGGAGAGGGGGCGCCGTACACCGGGGAGCTGTTTTTT.

The chain has TRBV7-2 and TRBJ1-1, with D perhaps matching TRBD1 (5 bases). CDR1 and CDR2 from the germline V gene are SGHTA and FQGNSA. This CDR3 comprises 13 residues. V lost 1 base, J lost 7 bases, and 10 bases lay in between. The CDR3 spells CASSLGGDGEAFF. CDR3 DNA sequence: TGTGCCAGCAGCTTAGGAGGGGACGGTGAAGCTTTCTTT.

The rearrangement joins TRBV5-1 to TRBJ2-3, with D perhaps being TRBD1 or TRBD2 (6 bases each). Trimming stripped 4 bases from V and 4 bases from J, with 7 bases between. The CDR3 is 12 residues long. Germline V gene sequence: CDR1 SGHRS, CDR2 YFSETQ. CDR3 bases: TGCGCCAGCAGCGGGGGGCCAGATACGCAGTATTTT. This translates into CASSGGPDTQYF. Complete variable domain (other parts from reference TRBV5-1 and TRBJ2-3): KAGVTQTPRYLIKTRGQQVTLSCSPISGHRSVSWYQQTPGQGLQFLFEYFSETQRNKGNFPGRFSGRQFSNSRSEMNVSTLELGDSALYLCASSGGPDTQYFGPGTRLTVL.

The chain has TRBV10-3 and TRBJ1-1; 9 nucleotides line up with TRBD1. Germline CDR1 ENHRY, CDR2 SYGVKD. The CDR3 spans 15 residues. Germline trimming cut 0 bases from V and 4 bases from J; bases unmatched to any gene: 3. The CDR3 reads CAISESLQGATEAFF. The CDR3 DNA sequence: TGTGCCATCAGTGAGTCGTTACAGGGGGCCACTGAAGCTTTCTTT.

A word on this clone: The sample has other DNA sequences that encode this CDR3 too. The genes are TRBV7-2 and TRBJ2-1; 8 bases are shared with TRBD2. This CDR3 has 15 residues. The V segment lost 2 bases and the J segment 4 bases; nucleotides outside the gene matches: 4. CDR1 is SGHTA, CDR2 FQGNSA, per germline. The CDR3 spells CASSLTGTSYNEQFF. DNA of the CDR3: TGTGCCAGCAGCTTAACGGGGACTAGTTACAATGAGCAGTTCTTC.

The chain is built from TRBV6-1 and TRBJ1-3, with 7 bases matching TRBD1. The CDR3 sequence is 15 residues long. V was pared by 6 bases and J by 5 bases, with 10 bases of the junction left unmatched. Germline CDR1 MNHNS, CDR2 SASEGT. The CDR3 DNA is TGTGCCAGCAGGCCAGAGGGACAGATAAGAAACACCATATATTTT. Protein product: CASRPEGQIRNTIYF.

This chain uses TRBV29-1 with TRBJ2-1, with D uncertain. The V gene's germline CDR1 is SQVTM and CDR2 ANQGSEA. The V gene lost 3 bases and the J gene lost 6 bases, with 15 bases spanning the gap. The CDR3 has 14 residues. CDR3: CSVDSGSPFNEQFF. The CDR3 bases are TGCAGCGTTGATTCAGGTTCTCCGTTCAATGAGCAGTTCTTC.

The J gene is TRBJ1-1, the V gene TRBV7-8, with D possibly matching TRBD1 (5 bases). The V gene's germline CDR1 is SGHVS and CDR2 FQNEAQ. The length of the CDR3 is 16 residues. Trimming shortened V by 5 bases and J by 1 base, and 17 bases separated the two germline ends. The CDR3, as DNA: TGTGCCAGCAGCCTAAAATGGGGACCGCCGAACACTGAAGCTTTCTTT. It yields the protein CASSLKWGPPNTEAFF.

Points on this clone: Different DNA sequences within this sample yield the same CDR3. The chain links TRBV9 to TRBJ2-7; possible D gene TRBD2, 5 bases. V was pared by 1 base and J by 3 bases, with 11 bases between. CDR3 length equals 14 residues. CDR1 SGDLS and CDR2 YYNGEE come from the germline V gene. The CDR3 here is CASSVSSGNYEQYF. The CDR3 nucleotides read TGTGCCAGCAGCGTATCCAGCGGCAACTACGAGCAGTACTTC.

The rearrangement uses TRBV18 and TRBJ1-2; maybe TRBD1 (5 bases). Germline CDR1 and CDR2: KGHSH and LQKENI. V shed 5 bases and J shed 3 bases, with 16 bases lying between them. This CDR3 is built from 15 residues. This chain's CDR3 is CASSTDSGRDYGYTF. The CDR3 DNA sequence: TGTGCCAGCTCAACCGACTCGGGCAGGGACTATGGCTACACCTTC.

V and J are TRBV19 and TRBJ2-1, with D possibly TRBD2 on 6 matching bases. Looked up from germline, CDR1 is LNHDA and CDR2 is SQIVND (reference sequence). Trimming shortened V by 8 bases and J by 4 bases, and 12 bases separated the two germline ends. CDR3 length equals 13 residues. The CDR3 DNA reads TGTGCCAGTGCCGGGACTTTGTACAATGAGCAGTTCTTC. It is translated as CASAGTLYNEQFF.

The chain combines TRBV2 with TRBJ2-7; 7 nucleotides align to TRBD1. This CDR3 contains 14 residues. CDR1 and CDR2 from the germline V gene are SNHLY and FYNNEI. V gave up 8 bases and J gave up 7 bases; unmatched junction bases: 14. For the CDR3, the DNA is TGTGCCAGCGAGAAGGGGGCGGGCTACTGGGAGCAGTACTTC. The encoded protein is CASEKGAGYWEQYF.

This clone was found once. The rearrangement joins TRBV28 to TRBJ2-3; 10 bases fit TRBD2. CDR3 length: 18 amino acids. V was clipped by 1 base and J by 2 bases; unmatched bases: 9. The V gene's germline CDR1 is MDHEN and CDR2 SYDVKM. DNA for the CDR3: TGTGCCAGCAGTTTATTCCGGATAGCGGGAGGTTTCACAGATACGCAGTATTTT. Encoded protein: CASSLFRIAGGFTDTQYF.